Below are 21 T cell receptor beta chains sequenced from a single sample in a study of Tregs in tolerant kidney transplant recipients. The table came from immunoSEQ multiplex PCR; TCRdb's copy has only in-frame clones and leaves some out. The data show under 100,000 clones, approximately 94% seen once. Sequenced: CD8+ T cells from blood. These TCRs come from a human donor in good health.

CDR3 protein: CASSQEEGTYEQYF. The CDR3 nucleotides are TGCGCCAGCAGCCAAGAGGAGGGGACCTACGAGCAGTACTTC. The chain uses TRBV4-1 and TRBJ2-7; a possible D gene is TRBD2 (6 bases). Trimming removed 0 bases at V and 2 bases at J, with 8 bases between. There are 14 residues in the CDR3. Germline CDR1 MGHRA, CDR2 YSYEKL.

The rearrangement links TRBV4-1 to TRBJ1-2; TRBD1 might be the D (5 bases). CDR1 is MGHRA and CDR2 is YSYEKL in the germline V gene. The CDR3 is 14 amino acids. V lost 0 bases, J lost 8 bases, and 13 bases lay in between. The CDR3 is CASSQDGGSRGYTF. CDR3 nucleotides: TGCGCCAGCAGCCAAGATGGGGGGTCGCGCGGCTACACCTTC.

The chain joins TRBV7-9 to TRBJ1-2; 7 nucleotides align to TRBD1. The CDR3 runs 15 residues. From germline, CDR1 is SEHNR and CDR2 FQNEAQ (reference sequence). With 1 base clipped from V and 5 bases from J, the junction kept 7 bases outside the gene matches. CDR3 DNA: TGTGCCAGCAGCTTAGAGCGCAGGGGGGGATATGGCTACACCTTC. This encodes CASSLERRGGYGYTF.

This clone was seen once. The chain is built from TRBV27 and TRBJ2-1; a possible D gene is TRBD2 (5 bases). The CDR3 covers 16 residues. Per germline, CDR1 MNHEY and CDR2 SMNVEV (reference sequence). V lost 6 bases, J lost 0 bases, and 15 bases lay in between. CDR3 sequence: CASSQSAGNSYNEQFF. CDR3 sequence (DNA): TGTGCCAGCAGCCAATCAGCCGGGAACTCCTACAATGAGCAGTTCTTC.

CDR3 region: CASSQDRGTGAYEQYF. The CDR3 coding sequence is TGCGCCAGCAGCCAAGATCGAGGTACAGGTGCATACGAGCAGTACTTC. V and J are TRBV4-1 and TRBJ2-7; D is possibly TRBD1 (5 bases). With 0 bases removed from V and 4 bases from J, the gap between germline ends came to 16 bases. The CDR3 extends over 16 amino acids. From germline, CDR1 is MGHRA and CDR2 YSYEKL.

The chain recombines TRBV27 with TRBJ2-3; D might be TRBD2 (5 bases). V lost 7 bases to trimming and J lost 2 bases, with 13 bases between them. CDR3 length: 14 residues. Germline V gene sequence: CDR1 MNHEY, CDR2 SMNVEV (reference sequence). CDR3 protein: CASTPDLNTDTQYF. In DNA, the CDR3 is TGTGCCAGCACCCCGGACTTAAACACAGATACGCAGTATTTT.

The CDR3 sequence is CASSYGGNYGYTF. The CDR3 nucleotides are TGTGCCAGCAGTTACGGCGGGAACTATGGCTACACCTTC. This sequence joins TRBV6-5 and TRBJ1-2, with D unclear. The V end was cut by 2 bases, the J end by 2 bases, with 6 bases between. Per the germline V gene, CDR1 is MNHEY and CDR2 is SVGAGI. The CDR3 runs to 13 residues.

The CDR3 sequence is CASSYSMWTSNYGYTF. The CDR3 DNA sequence: TGTGCCAGCAGTTACTCGATGTGGACCTCTAACTATGGCTACACCTTC. The J gene is TRBJ1-2, the V gene TRBV6-5; D is uncertain. The V end lost 0 bases, the J end lost 0 bases, and 11 bases lay between the germline ends. The CDR3 covers 16 residues. From germline, CDR1 is MNHEY and CDR2 SVGAGI.

The CDR3 nucleotides read TGTGCCAGCAGTGAAGGGGCGCGGGAGGACGACACCGGGGAGCTGTTTTTT. It specifies CASSEGAREDDTGELFF. The chain joins TRBV2 to TRBJ2-2; TRBD2 aligns across 8 bases. Germline loops: CDR1 SNHLY, CDR2 FYNNEI. The CDR3 spans 17 residues. The V segment lost 1 base and the J segment 3 bases; nucleotides outside the gene matches: 7. The entire variable domain, with the rest obtained from reference TRBV2 and TRBJ2-2, is as follows: EPEVTQTPSHQVTQMGQEVILRCVPISNHLYFYWYRQILGQKVEFLVSFYNNEISEKSEIFDDQFSVERPDGSNFTLKIRSTKLEDSAMYFCASSEGAREDDTGELFFGEGSRLTVL.

This clone was recorded only once. CDR3 sequence reads: CASSGLAGGSLYEQYF. The CDR3 DNA sequence: TGTGCCAGCAGTGGACTAGCGGGGGGGAGTCTCTACGAGCAGTACTTC. The chain employs TRBV13 and TRBJ2-7, with 15 bases identical to TRBD2. The CDR3 is 16 amino acids. Looked up from germline, CDR1 is PRHDT and CDR2 is FYEKMQ (reference sequence). Germline trimming cut 6 bases from V and 3 bases from J; bases unmatched to any gene: 6. The full variable domain, completed using reference TRBV13 and TRBJ2-7, is AAGVIQSPRHLIKEKRETATLKCYPIPRHDTVYWYQQGPGQDPQFLISFYEKMQSDKGSIPDRFSAQQFSDYHSELNMSSLELGDSALYFCASSGLAGGSLYEQYFGPGTRLTVT.

V and J are TRBV2 and TRBJ2-7; 9 nucleotides agree with TRBD1. CDR3 length: 14 amino acids. Germline V lookup: CDR1 SNHLY, CDR2 FYNNEI. V shed 0 bases and J 6 bases; nucleotides not matched to a gene: 3. In DNA form, the CDR3 reads TGTGCCAGCAGTGAAGCCAGGGACAGGGTCGAGCAGTACTTC. Translating it yields CASSEARDRVEQYF.

The chain is built from TRBV7-9 and TRBJ1-1; D gene uncertain. The CDR3 is 14 amino acids. The germline V gene has CDR1 SEHNR and CDR2 FQNEAQ (reference sequence). Trimming took 3 bases from V and 7 from J, leaving 15 bases between them. The CDR3 protein is CASSFDGSMGEAFF. The CDR3 DNA is TGTGCCAGCAGCTTTGACGGCTCGATGGGTGAAGCTTTCTTT.

The chain carries TRBV7-9 and TRBJ1-2; tentative D call: TRBD1 (5 bases). CDR1 and CDR2 from the germline V gene are SEHNR and FQNEAQ (reference sequence). Trimming cost V 5 bases and J 4 bases, with 20 bases left between them. This CDR3 spans 16 amino acids. In nucleotides, the CDR3 is TGTGCCAGCAGCCGACCGGGGGGAGCAGGCAGCTATGGCTACACCTTC. It translates to CASSRPGGAGSYGYTF.

This rearrangement joins TRBV7-2 to TRBJ2-7; TRBD2 is a possible D gene (6 bases). The CDR3 consists of 14 residues. V lost 5 bases to trimming and J lost 4 bases, with 15 bases between them. In germline, CDR1 is SGHTA, CDR2 FQGNSA. CDR3 sequence (DNA): TGTGCCAGCAGCCTCGGGACTGGATGGTACGAGCAGTACTTC. It codes for CASSLGTGWYEQYF. Filled out from reference TRBV7-2 and TRBJ2-7, the complete variable domain reads GAGVSQSPSNKVTEKGKDVELRCDPISGHTALYWYRQSLGQGLEFLIYFQGNSAPDKSGLPSDRFSAERTGGSVSTLTIQRTQQEDSAVYLCASSLGTGWYEQYFGPGTRLTVT.

The chain joins TRBV11-3 to TRBJ1-3, with a weak D call TRBD1 (5 bases). In germline, CDR1 is SGHNT, CDR2 YENEEA. V was shortened by 4 bases and J by 1 base, with 20 bases between the two germline ends. There are 18 residues in the CDR3. DNA of the CDR3: TGTGCCAGCAGCTCGCGCCCTAAACAGGTCCCTTCTGGAAACACCATATATTTT. It translates to CASSSRPKQVPSGNTIYF.

The chain employs TRBV27 and TRBJ2-7, with 9 bases that match TRBD2. With V trimmed by 7 bases and J by 5 bases, 15 bases remained unmatched. The germline V gene has CDR1 MNHEY and CDR2 SMNVEV (reference sequence). The CDR3 loop spans 16 amino acids. The CDR3 loop is CASNPSLAGEFHEQYF. CDR3 nucleotides: TGTGCCAGCAACCCCTCATTAGCGGGAGAATTCCACGAGCAGTACTTC.

This chain links TRBV5-6 with TRBJ1-5; 8 positions agree with TRBD1. CDR3 size: 15 residues. Germline CDR1 is SGHDT and CDR2 is YYEEEE. V dropped 4 bases and J dropped 4; count of bases not matched to a gene: 7. CDR3 residues: CASSHGTGTNQPQHF. The CDR3 region has the DNA TGTGCCAGCAGCCATGGGACAGGTACTAATCAGCCCCAGCATTTT.

The count of this clone is one. The genes are TRBV27 and TRBJ2-7, with 9 bases fitting TRBD1. CDR1 and CDR2 (germline): MNHEY, SMNVEV (reference sequence). The CDR3 spans 15 residues. Trimming cost V 3 bases and J 5 bases; bases outside gene matches: 8. CDR3 in DNA: TGTGCCAGCAGTTTTTTGGGACAGGGTGTCAACGAGCAGTACTTC. This sequence encodes CASSFLGQGVNEQYF.

This chain links TRBV2 with TRBJ2-5; 7 bases match TRBD1. Near its end, the DNA agrees better with TRBJ2-7, so the J call may be wrong. Germline CDR1 is SNHLY and CDR2 is FYNNEI. This CDR3 contains 15 residues. CDR3 in amino acids: CASRPPRGNSYEQYF. As DNA, the CDR3 is TGTGCCAGCAGGCCCCCCAGGGGGAACTCCTACGAGCAGTACTTC.

This CDR3 reads CASSSGTEGEEKLFF. The CDR3 DNA follows: TGTGCCAGCTCATCCGGGACAGAAGGGGAAGAAAAACTGTTTTTT. The chain recombines TRBV18 with TRBJ1-4; 7 bases are a match to TRBD1. Germline assignment: CDR1 KGHSH and CDR2 LQKENI. V shed 5 bases and J 8 bases; nucleotides not matched to a gene: 11. This CDR3 is built from 15 residues.

Ten or more counts support this clone. The rearrangement links TRBV19 to TRBJ2-2; 7 positions match TRBD1. V shed 5 bases, J shed 7 bases, and the junction held 10 bases outside the gene matches. Germline assignment: CDR1 LNHDA and CDR2 SQIVND (reference sequence). The CDR3 runs 15 residues. CDR3 coding DNA: TGTGCCAGTAGTGTTCCGGGGACAGAGATCGGGGAGCTGTTTTTT. Its protein is CASSVPGTEIGELFF.